This T cell receptor beta chain was observed in a study of shared clonotypes between healthy human individuals. The CDR3 has 13 amino acids. V lost 2 bases, J lost 3 bases, and 7 bases lay in between. Germline CDR1 GTSNPN, CDR2 SVGIG (reference sequence). A remark on this clone: This sample includes further DNA sequences coding for the same CDR3.

Repertoires were generated with immunoSEQ multiplex PCR, while TCRdb's copy carries only in-frame clones and drops some. The sample lists some 1.5 million clones; around 98% were seen once. This chain uses TRBV30 with TRBJ2-2, with D unresolved. The receptor's source is a man aged 25-40 years in good health. Sample: naive CD4+ T cells sorted from blood. Stated subset: CD45RA+ positively selected. CDR3 region: CAWSTGYTGELFF. CDR3 sequence (DNA): TGTGCCTGGAGTACCGGGTACACCGGGGAGCTGTTTTTT. The full variable domain, rest sourced from reference TRBV30 and TRBJ2-2, is SQTIHQWPATLVQPVGSPLSLECTVEGTSNPNLYWYRQAAGRGLQLLFYSVGIGQISSEVPQNLSASRPQDRQFILSSKKLLLSDSGFYLCAWSTGYTGELFFGEGSRLTVL.